One and the same sample provided the 6 T cell receptor beta chains below, sequenced in a study of cytomegalovirus exposure and HLA in healthy donors. Amplification used 60 Vbeta primers and 13 Jbeta primers. Only in-frame clones appear in the TCRdb table, and some are missing; sequencing was by immunoSEQ multiplex PCR. The table has 75,000 to 85,000 clones, around 82% seen once. The sequenced sample was PBMCs. These receptors all come from a male donor in good health and CMV-seronegative.

The chain is built from TRBV5-1 and TRBJ1-2; D possibly corresponds to TRBD1 (6 bases). V lost 0 bases and J 6 bases, leaving 9 bases between the germline ends. The germline gives CDR1 SGHRS, CDR2 YFSETQ. This CDR3 has 13 amino acids. The CDR3 DNA reads as TGCGCCAGCAGCTTGGCCAGGGGTGATGGCTACACCTTC. Protein product: CASSLARGDGYTF.

This rearrangement joins TRBV4-1 to TRBJ1-3, with D hard to call. The CDR3 has 14 residues. V was pared by 0 bases and J by 3 bases, with 6 bases between. The germline CDR1 and CDR2 sequences are MGHRA and YSYEKL. In DNA, the CDR3 is TGCGCCAGCAGCCAAGACGGGGATGGAAACACCATATATTTT. Translated: CASSQDGDGNTIYF.

The chain has TRBV6-5 and TRBJ2-7, with TRBD1 matching over 7 bases. The length of the CDR3 is 15 residues. Per germline, CDR1 MNHEY and CDR2 SVGAGI. V lost 2 bases, J lost 4 bases, and 8 bases stayed unmatched. CDR3 loop: CASSYLQGVDYEQYF. The CDR3 DNA follows: TGTGCCAGCAGTTACCTTCAGGGGGTGGATTACGAGCAGTACTTC.

This chain links TRBV28 with TRBJ2-5; D uncertain. The J call may be incorrect, as the DNA end agrees better with TRBJ2-7. Per germline, CDR1 MDHEN and CDR2 SYDVKM. The CDR3 consists of 15 residues. The DNA for the CDR3 is TGTGCCAGCAGTTCTCCTAGTTTGGTCAATTACGAGCAGTACTTC. This codes for CASSSPSLVNYEQYF.

The chain has TRBV5-1 and TRBJ2-7; TRBD1 might be the D (5 bases). Germline-derived CDR1 and CDR2 are SGHRS and YFSETQ. The V end lost 1 base, the J end lost 1 base, and 12 bases lay between the germline ends. The CDR3 loop spans 15 amino acids. CDR3: CASSLHRDSSYEQYF. The DNA of the CDR3 is TGCGCCAGCAGCTTGCATCGCGACAGTTCCTACGAGCAGTACTTC.

This sequence joins TRBV5-1 and TRBJ2-3; TRBD2 matches at 7 bases. Germline-derived CDR1 and CDR2 are SGHRS and YFSETQ. V lost 2 bases to trimming and J lost 0 bases; unmatched junction nucleotides: 3. The CDR3 is made up of 15 amino acids. The CDR3 sequence is CASSFVGGSTDTQYF. CDR3 sequence (DNA): TGCGCCAGCAGCTTTGTGGGAGGGAGCACAGATACGCAGTATTTT.